The 15 T cell receptor beta chains below all came from one sample that was sequenced in a study of CD8+ T cells in alopecia areata. Treatment specified: oral pan-JAK inhibitor, 5-10 mg twice daily. RNA was extracted and reverse transcribed into cDNA as the sequencing template. The protocol was immunoSEQ multiplex PCR, while the TCRdb copy is restricted to in-frame clones and leaves out a portion. This table holds 270,000 or so clones, roughly 64% found once. The starting material was CD4+ T cells sorted from blood, obtained at week 24, from a patient treated with tofacitinib. These receptors were taken from a human donor with alopecia areata.

The gene calls are TRBV30 and TRBJ2-4, with D hard to call. Trimming removed 3 bases from V and 3 bases from J, with 9 bases in between. Germline CDR1 and CDR2: GTSNPN and SVGIG (reference sequence). The CDR3 covers 13 residues. As DNA, the CDR3 is TGTGCCTGGAGAGGGCTGGACAAAAACATTCAGTACTTC. This gives the protein CAWRGLDKNIQYF.

V gene TRBV30 combines with J gene TRBJ1-6; tentatively, D is TRBD1 (5 bases). CDR1 is GTSNPN and CDR2 is SVGIG in the germline V gene (reference sequence). Trimming pared 3 bases from V and 7 bases from J, leaving 7 bases between. CDR3 length: 12 residues. The CDR3 spells CAWSRDNSPLHF. CDR3 DNA: TGTGCCTGGAGCAGGGACAATTCACCCCTCCACTTT.

The chain employs TRBV9 and TRBJ2-4; D is unresolved. CDR3 length: 14 amino acids. With 4 bases removed from V and 2 bases from J, the gap between germline ends came to 10 bases. The V gene's germline CDR1 is SGDLS and CDR2 YYNGEE. CDR3: CASSPTGSKNIQYF. The CDR3, as DNA: TGTGCCAGCAGCCCCACCGGCTCCAAAAACATTCAGTACTTC.

The chain employs TRBV18 and TRBJ1-6; D remains ambiguous. Trimming left V 0 bases short and J 5 bases short, with 2 bases between. Germline loops: CDR1 KGHSH, CDR2 LQKENI. This CDR3 has 13 amino acids. The CDR3 sequence: CASSPPDNSPLHF. Here the CDR3 DNA reads TGTGCCAGCTCACCACCAGATAATTCACCCCTCCACTTT.

V is TRBV30 and J is TRBJ1-1; no clear D. V gave up 2 bases and J gave up 1 base, with 11 bases separating them. The CDR3 is 14 amino acids. Germline V gene sequence: CDR1 GTSNPN, CDR2 SVGIG (reference sequence). In DNA, the CDR3 is TGTGCCTGGAGTATAGGGCGGGCGAACACTGAAGCTTTCTTT. Translated: CAWSIGRANTEAFF.

This clone was seen a few times. The chain uses TRBV7-9 and TRBJ1-1; 8 positions agree with TRBD1. J lost 4 bases, V lost 8 bases, and 9 bases had no gene match. The CDR3 length is 14 residues. Germline lookup yields CDR1 SEHNR and CDR2 FQNEAQ (reference sequence). CDR3 amino acids: CASSQGARGTEAFF. CDR3 sequence (DNA): TGTGCCAGCTCCCAGGGGGCTCGGGGCACTGAAGCTTTCTTT.

This chain uses TRBV30 with TRBJ2-7; D is unclear. The CDR3 extends over 15 amino acids. Per germline, CDR1 GTSNPN and CDR2 SVGIG (reference sequence). The V and J ends lost 0 bases and 0 bases respectively, with 12 bases between them. CDR3 region: CAWSVGRVTSYEQYF. CDR3 bases: TGTGCCTGGAGTGTAGGCCGGGTAACCTCCTACGAGCAGTACTTC.

The chain joins TRBV29-1 to TRBJ2-5; 13 nucleotides agree with TRBD2. The CDR3 has 14 residues. Germline CDR1 is SQVTM and CDR2 is ANQGSEA. J lost 1 base, V lost 7 bases, and 3 bases had no gene match. The CDR3: CSAGTSGAQETQYF. In DNA, the CDR3 is TGCAGCGCTGGGACTAGCGGGGCCCAAGAGACCCAGTACTTC.

This chain joins TRBV30 and TRBJ1-1; the D gene is possibly TRBD1 (6 bases). The CDR3 loop spans 14 amino acids. V lost 4 bases to trimming and J lost 9 bases, with 21 bases between them. The germline gives CDR1 GTSNPN, CDR2 SVGIG (reference sequence). CDR3 coding DNA: TGTGCCTGGAATCAGGGGTCCCCGGTGGGGAAAGCTTTCTTT. Its translation is CAWNQGSPVGKAFF. The full variable domain, rest sourced from reference TRBV30 and TRBJ1-1, is SQTIHQWPATLVQPVGSPLSLECTVEGTSNPNLYWYRQAAGRGLQLLFYSVGIGQISSEVPQNLSASRPQDRQFILSSKKLLLSDSGFYLCAWNQGSPVGKAFFGQGTRLTVV.

This rearrangement joins TRBV27 to TRBJ2-7; 7 bases are shared with TRBD2. Per the germline V gene, CDR1 is MNHEY and CDR2 is SMNVEV (reference sequence). Trimming at V came to 5 bases and at J to 6 bases, leaving 13 bases not matched to a gene. This CDR3 contains 15 residues. CDR3 loop: CASSPGGTQGGEQYF. As DNA, the CDR3 is TGTGCCAGCAGTCCCGGGGGGACCCAGGGTGGCGAGCAGTACTTC.

The chain has TRBV6-1 and TRBJ2-2; D remains ambiguous. Per the germline V gene, CDR1 is MNHNS and CDR2 is SASEGT. V was shortened by 1 base and J by 1 base, with 7 bases between the two germline ends. There are 15 residues in the CDR3. The chain's CDR3 is CASSEVSLNTGELFF. The CDR3 DNA reads TGTGCCAGCAGTGAAGTCAGTCTGAACACCGGGGAGCTGTTTTTT.

The chain employs TRBV29-1 and TRBJ1-2; possible D gene TRBD1, 6 bases. The CDR3 is 12 amino acids. Trimming removed 1 base at V and 8 bases at J, with 11 bases between. CDR1 is SQVTM, CDR2 ANQGSEA, per germline. The CDR3 bases are TGCAGCGTTGAAGCGACAGGAAAAGGCTACACCTTC. Amino acid sequence: CSVEATGKGYTF.

CDR3 amino acids: CASSLATSGNNEQFF. CDR3 DNA sequence: TGTGCCAGCAGCTTAGCGACTAGCGGCAACAATGAGCAGTTCTTC. The rearrangement joins TRBV11-1 to TRBJ2-1; 9 nucleotides match TRBD2. The germline V gene encodes CDR1 SGHAT and CDR2 FQDESV (reference sequence). Trimming at V came to 0 bases and at J to 5 bases, leaving 2 bases not matched to a gene. The CDR3 is made up of 15 amino acids. The whole variable domain, filled in from reference TRBV11-1 and TRBJ2-1, reads EAEVAQSPRYKITEKSQAVAFWCDPISGHATLYWYRQILGQGPELLVQFQDESVVDDSQLPKDRFSAERLKGVDSTLKIQPAELGDSAMYLCASSLATSGNNEQFFGPGTRLTVL.

This clone was seen more than once but under ten times. The chain couples TRBV30 to TRBJ2-5, with no clear D. V was clipped by 2 bases and J by 0 bases, with 4 bases between them. The CDR3 runs to 12 residues. Looked up from germline, CDR1 is GTSNPN and CDR2 is SVGIG (reference sequence). The CDR3 DNA follows: TGTGCCTGGAGTAAATACCAAGAGACCCAGTACTTC. Translation gives CAWSKYQETQYF.

On this clone itself: The sample holds other DNA sequences that translate to the same CDR3. The gene calls are TRBV7-2 and TRBJ2-7; 12 positions match TRBD2. CDR1 is SGHTA, CDR2 FQGNSA, per germline. The CDR3 contains 15 residues. Trimming removed 5 bases from V and 2 bases from J; junction bases left unmatched: 4. CDR3 DNA sequence: TGTGCCAGCAGCCTAAGGACTAGCGGGGCCTACGAGCAGTACTTC. Protein product: CASSLRTSGAYEQYF. The entire variable domain, with the rest obtained from reference TRBV7-2 and TRBJ2-7, is as follows: GAGVSQSPSNKVTEKGKDVELRCDPISGHTALYWYRQSLGQGLEFLIYFQGNSAPDKSGLPSDRFSAERTGGSVSTLTIQRTQQEDSAVYLCASSLRTSGAYEQYFGPGTRLTVT.